A selection of T cell receptor beta chains follows, all from one sample in a study of T-cell memory formation after mild COVID-19. TCRdb reprocessed the 5' RACE reads with MiXCR, giving one entry per CDR3 protein. The data contain about 600,000 distinct CDR3 sequences, less than 25% of them singletons. Sequenced: PBMCs or a T cell subset sorted from them (not recorded which). The receptor source for this set is an adult woman who had mild COVID-19 (a few samples of this study predate the infection). Cell type and time point are not known. Both conserved end residues are part of each CDR3. The D gene is left open where the match is weak. Expanded clones are given a class, and other clones once, few, many or no size at all.

j_call d_call clone_size v_call cdr3_aa cdr3_nt
TRBJ2-7 TRBD2 few TRBV7-8 CASSLVASGRQEQYF TGTGCCAGCAGCTTAGTTGCTAGCGGGAGACAAGAGCAGTACTTC
TRBJ2-1 - - TRBV7-4 CAGLRFSYNEQFF TGTGCTGGGCTTCGGTTCTCCTACAATGAGCAGTTCTTC
TRBJ2-7 TRBD1 few TRBV11-3 CASRTRDRTYEQYF TGTGCCAGCAGAACCCGGGACAGAACCTACGAGCAGTACTTC
TRBJ1-2 - few TRBV3-1 CASSQTRGKSSGGYTF TGTGCCAGCAGCCAAACCCGGGGAAAGTCATCGGGAGGCTACACCTTC
TRBJ2-2 - few TRBV20-1 CSALRDLNTGELFF TGCAGTGCTCTACGGGACTTGAACACCGGGGAGCTGTTTTTT
TRBJ1-1 TRBD1 few TRBV7-8 CASSLTGDDTEAFF TGTGCCAGCAGCTTGACAGGGGACGACACTGAAGCTTTCTTT
TRBJ2-3 - - TRBV29-1 CSVTTGSASTDTQYF TGCAGCGTCACTACAGGGTCCGCTAGCACAGATACGCAGTATTTT
TRBJ1-1 TRBD1 - TRBV25-1 CASSAWTGLGPHEAFF TGTGCCAGCAGTGCCTGGACAGGACTGGGTCCCCATGAAGCTTTCTTT
TRBJ1-2 - few TRBV21-1 CASSIRGGSNYGYTF TGTGCCAGCAGCATACGAGGAGGGTCAAACTATGGCTACACCTTC
TRBJ2-1 TRBD2 few TRBV24-1 CATSDRSGSRYEQFF TGTGCCACCAGTGATCGTAGCGGGAGTAGGTATGAGCAGTTCTTC
TRBJ1-5 TRBD1 - TRBV25-1 CASSGGQGELSNQPQHF TGTGCCAGCAGTGGGGGACAGGGGGAACTTAGCAATCAGCCCCAGCATTTT
TRBJ2-2 - many TRBV15 CATSRDPGVWGTGELFF TGTGCCACCAGCAGAGATCCCGGGGTTTGGGGCACCGGGGAGCTGTTTTTT